The 27 T cell receptor beta chains given below trace back to one sample, sequenced in a study of beta chain features in type 1 diabetes. Of the isolated RNA, all was reverse transcribed, and so the sequenced material was expressed TCRB transcripts. TCRdb's copy holds only in-frame clones and misses some; the assay was immunoSEQ multiplex PCR. The data hold over 500,000 clones, with about a sixth observed a single time. The sample consisted of naive CD4+ T cells from blood. These receptors all stem from a man aged 18 to 29 in good health.

This clone has a handful of counts. The chain combines TRBV29-1 with TRBJ1-1; D call uncertain. Between the trimmed V and J ends, which lost 4 bases and 0 bases, there was a span of 12 bases. Germline CDR1 is SQVTM and CDR2 is ANQGSEA. This CDR3 has 14 residues. The chain's CDR3 is CSVVTAPMNTEAFF. In DNA, the CDR3 is TGCAGCGTTGTCACGGCGCCCATGAACACTGAAGCTTTCTTT.

V gene TRBV21-1 combines with J gene TRBJ1-4; the table's D call, TRBD1, has no DNA check behind it. TRBV21-1 is classified as a pseudogene. The CDR3 runs 18 residues. CDR3 coding DNA: TGTGCCAGCAGCCTAACCACGGGACAGGAGGGAACTAATGAAAAACTGTTTTTT. Amino acid sequence: CASSLTTGQEGTNEKLFF.

This clone was seen only a few times. The gene calls are TRBV5-1 and TRBJ2-5; D perhaps matches TRBD1 (6 bases). From germline, CDR1 is SGHRS and CDR2 YFSETQ. Deletions cut 0 bases from V and 5 bases from J, with 11 bases between. The CDR3 has 14 residues. CDR3 bases: TGCGCCAGCAGCTTGGGTCAGGGGTTGGAGACCCAGTACTTC. Its protein is CASSLGQGLETQYF. The whole variable domain, filled in from reference TRBV5-1 and TRBJ2-5, reads KAGVTQTPRYLIKTRGQQVTLSCSPISGHRSVSWYQQTPGQGLQFLFEYFSETQRNKGNFPGRFSGRQFSNSRSEMNVSTLELGDSALYLCASSLGQGLETQYFGPGTRLLVL.

This chain joins TRBV23-1 and TRBJ2-2; possibly TRBD1 for D (6 bases). TRBV23-1 is marked as an open reading frame, function uncertain. There are 16 residues in the CDR3. Trimming took off 2 bases at V and 1 base at J, with 11 bases between the two ends. The CDR3 here is CASSQHRVRNTGELFF. The CDR3 region has the DNA TGCGCCAGCAGTCAACACAGGGTGAGGAACACCGGGGAGCTGTTTTTT.

This clone was seen a few times. As DNA, the CDR3 is TGTGCCACCAGCAGAGAGACAGGGGCCACTGAAGCTTTCTTT. It translates to CATSRETGATEAFF. This chain links TRBV15 with TRBJ1-1; 8 bases align to TRBD1. V shed 0 bases, J shed 4 bases, and the junction held 1 base outside the gene matches. The germline V gene has CDR1 LNHNV and CDR2 YYDKDF (reference sequence). The CDR3 has 14 residues.

The V gene is TRBV12-5, the J gene TRBJ2-7, with 10 bases matching TRBD2. The CDR3 has 15 amino acids. Germline V gene data show CDR1 as LGHNT and CDR2 as FRNRAP. V shed 0 bases, J shed 6 bases, and the junction held 5 bases outside the gene matches. CDR3 sequence reads: CASGLVLTSGFEQYF. The CDR3 DNA follows: TGTGCTAGTGGTTTGGTACTGACTAGCGGGTTCGAGCAGTACTTC.

The sample holds a few counts of this clone. The V and J genes are TRBV18 and TRBJ2-3; D gene unclear. Germline lookup yields CDR1 KGHSH and CDR2 LQKENI. V lost 2 bases and J lost 0, with 9 bases in between. The CDR3 consists of 15 residues. CDR3 coding DNA: TGTGCCAGCTCACCAGACTTATCTAGCACAGATACGCAGTATTTT. This gives the protein CASSPDLSSTDTQYF. Full variable domain (remainder filled in from reference TRBV18 and TRBJ2-3): NAGVMQNPRHLVRRRGQEARLRCSPMKGHSHVYWYRQLPEEGLKFMVYLQKENIIDESGMPKERFSAEFPKEGPSILRIQQVVRGDSAAYFCASSPDLSSTDTQYFGPGTRLTVL.

The V gene is TRBV29-1, the J gene TRBJ2-7, with D tentatively TRBD2 (5 bases). The germline V gene encodes CDR1 SQVTM and CDR2 ANQGSEA. The length of the CDR3 is 12 residues. Trimming stripped 6 bases from V and 7 bases from J, with 16 bases between. CDR3 sequence (DNA): TGCAGCGTCGCAAGAGGGTCGCGGGAGCAGTACTTC. This translates into CSVARGSREQYF.

The rearrangement joins TRBV14 to TRBJ1-1; possibly TRBD1 for D (6 bases). Germline-derived CDR1 and CDR2 are SGHDN and FVKESK. The V and J ends lost 0 bases and 0 bases respectively, with 8 bases between them. There are 15 residues in the CDR3. The CDR3 loop is CASSQDTGLNTEAFF. CDR3 DNA: TGTGCCAGCAGCCAAGACACAGGGCTGAACACTGAAGCTTTCTTT.

The CDR3 region is CASRGLAGKNIQYF. The CDR3 nucleotides read TGTGCCAGCAGAGGACTAGCGGGGAAAAACATTCAGTACTTC. V and J are TRBV6-5 and TRBJ2-4; TRBD2 matches at 12 bases. This CDR3 is 14 amino acids long. V lost 6 bases and J lost 4; bases outside the gene matches: 1. Germline V gives CDR1 MNHEY, CDR2 SVGAGI.

The chain employs TRBV28 and TRBJ2-2; D is uncertain. The germline V gene has CDR1 MDHEN and CDR2 SYDVKM. The CDR3 runs to 14 residues. This CDR3 reads CAIGGPTNTGELFF. The CDR3 DNA reads as TGTGCTATAGGCGGCCCCACGAACACCGGGGAGCTGTTTTTT.

The chain joins TRBV28 to TRBJ1-2; TRBD1 aligns across 10 bases. Trimming removed 7 bases from V and 4 bases from J; junction bases left unmatched: 6. The CDR3 extends over 14 amino acids. Germline CDR1 is MDHEN and CDR2 is SYDVKM. The CDR3 nucleotides are TGTGCCAGCACCCCGGGACAGGGGAGCTATGGCTACACCTTC. Protein: CASTPGQGSYGYTF.

J is TRBJ2-3 and V is TRBV19; TRBD2 is a possible D gene (5 bases). Trimming pared 3 bases from V and 4 bases from J, leaving 17 bases between. The CDR3 is 16 residues long. The germline V gene encodes CDR1 LNHDA and CDR2 SQIVND (reference sequence). The CDR3 reads CASSIRQSGFADTQYF. As DNA, the CDR3 is TGTGCCAGTAGTATCCGGCAGTCGGGATTCGCAGATACGCAGTATTTT.

The chain links TRBV28 to TRBJ2-1, with 8 bases identical to TRBD1. The CDR3 runs 14 residues. CDR1 is MDHEN, CDR2 SYDVKM, per germline. V was pared by 9 bases and J by 5 bases, with 9 bases of the junction left unmatched. The CDR3 DNA reads as TGTGCCAGTGCTCTTGGGACAGGCCACAATGAGCAGTTCTTC. Its translation: CASALGTGHNEQFF.

Only a few counts were recorded for this clone. This chain uses TRBV4-2 with TRBJ1-3, with D possibly TRBD1 on 5 matching bases. The germline V gene has CDR1 LGHNA and CDR2 YNFKEQ. The CDR3 is made up of 15 amino acids. V was pared by 1 base and J by 1 base, with 8 bases between. The chain's CDR3 is CASSQAQGSGNTIYF. In nucleotides, the CDR3 is TGTGCCAGCAGCCAAGCGCAGGGATCTGGAAACACCATATATTTT.

This clone has more than one count but fewer than ten. V is TRBV28 and J is TRBJ1-5; a weak D match, TRBD1 (5 bases). The CDR3 totals 18 residues. Germline V gene sequence: CDR1 MDHEN, CDR2 SYDVKM. Trimming stripped 6 bases from V and 0 bases from J, with 21 bases between. The CDR3 reads CASSLERGIHYSNQPQHF. The CDR3 DNA sequence: TGTGCCAGCAGCCTTGAAAGGGGCATCCATTATAGCAATCAGCCCCAGCATTTT.

This clone was detected a few times. Germline is not matched at one junction end, which may reflect a read error. The chain employs TRBV11-1 and TRBJ1-2; TRBD1 agrees at 9 bases. The CDR3 runs to 15 residues. Germline lookup yields CDR1 SGHAT and CDR2 FQDESV (reference sequence). The CDR3 loop is CASSIAGTGYYGYTF. The CDR3 DNA reads as TGTGCCAGCAGCATAGCGGGGACAGGGTACTATGGCTACACCTTC.

This clone has a handful of counts. The V and J genes are TRBV9 and TRBJ2-5; 12 bases map to TRBD2. Germline CDR1 reads SGDLS; CDR2 reads YYNGEE. There are 13 residues in the CDR3. Germline trimming cut 7 bases from V and 12 bases from J; bases unmatched to any gene: 10. The CDR3 loop is CASGPTSGGGKYF. Here the CDR3 DNA reads TGTGCCAGCGGTCCGACTAGCGGGGGTGGGAAGTACTTC.

The chain joins TRBV7-9 to TRBJ2-3; D not resolved. The CDR3 is made up of 15 amino acids. With 3 bases removed from V and 3 bases from J, the gap between germline ends came to 13 bases. Per the germline V gene, CDR1 is SEHNR and CDR2 is FQNEAQ (reference sequence). The CDR3 loop is CASSFDLGGTDTQYF. The DNA of the CDR3 is TGTGCCAGCAGCTTCGATTTGGGCGGAACAGATACGCAGTATTTT. Drawing the rest from reference TRBV7-9 and TRBJ2-3, the complete variable domain is DTGVSQNPRHKITKRGQNVTFRCDPISEHNRLYWYRQTLGQGPEFLTYFQNEAQLEKSRLLSDRFSAERPKGSFSTLEIQRTEQGDSAMYLCASSFDLGGTDTQYFGPGTRLTVL.

The chain recombines TRBV28 with TRBJ1-2; D ambiguous. This CDR3 region has 13 residues. The germline V gene encodes CDR1 MDHEN and CDR2 SYDVKM. The V end was cut by 5 bases, the J end by 5 bases, with 12 bases between. CDR3 loop: CASSRQLGYGYTF. The CDR3 DNA follows: TGTGCCAGCAGTCGCCAGCTAGGGTATGGCTACACCTTC.

Details on this clone: This same CDR3 is encoded by further DNA sequences in the sample. The rearrangement joins TRBV7-6 to TRBJ1-1; D is perhaps TRBD1 (5 bases). V lost 1 base, J lost 2 bases, and 11 bases lay in between. There are 15 residues in the CDR3. Germline CDR1 and CDR2: SGHVS and FNYEAQ. CDR3 sequence: CASSLDRTTNTEAFF. The CDR3 DNA sequence: TGTGCCAGCAGCTTAGACCGGACAACTAACACTGAAGCTTTCTTT.

The J gene is TRBJ2-1, the V gene TRBV5-1; tentative D call: TRBD2 (5 bases). CDR3 length: 16 amino acids. Germline values: CDR1 SGHRS, CDR2 YFSETQ. Between the trimmed V and J ends, which lost 0 bases and 5 bases, there was a span of 15 bases. CDR3 sequence: CASSLAAGGQHNEQFF. The CDR3 nucleotides are TGCGCCAGCAGCTTGGCGGCGGGTGGCCAGCACAATGAGCAGTTCTTC.

The chain uses TRBV5-4 and TRBJ2-5; tentatively, D is TRBD2 (5 bases). Trimming cost V 3 bases and J 4 bases, with 16 bases left between them. CDR1 and CDR2 (germline): SGHNT, YYREEE (reference sequence). This CDR3 region has 15 residues. CDR3 sequence: CASSSGPDGGETQYF. In DNA, the CDR3 is TGTGCCAGCAGCTCAGGACCCGACGGAGGAGAGACCCAGTACTTC.

The CDR3 sequence is CSADRDRTGNEQFF. Here the CDR3 DNA reads TGCAGCGCGGACAGGGACCGGACCGGAAATGAGCAGTTCTTC. This chain links TRBV29-1 with TRBJ2-1; 8 nucleotides agree with TRBD1. Germline V gene data show CDR1 as SQVTM and CDR2 as ANQGSEA. The J segment lost 7 bases and the V segment lost 7 bases, leaving 12 bases of the junction unmatched. The length of the CDR3 is 14 residues.

The V and J genes are TRBV4-2 and TRBJ1-5; tentative D call: TRBD1 (5 bases). Germline V gene lookup returns CDR1 LGHNA and CDR2 YNFKEQ. The length of the CDR3 is 15 residues. The V end was cut by 0 bases, the J end by 4 bases, with 10 bases between. The CDR3 is CASSQDVGGNQPQHF. The DNA for the CDR3 is TGTGCCAGCAGCCAAGATGTCGGGGGGAATCAGCCCCAGCATTTT.

This chain connects TRBV5-1 to TRBJ1-4; D uncertain. V was clipped by 4 bases and J by 0 bases, with 13 bases between them. The CDR3 extends over 16 amino acids. Germline V lookup: CDR1 SGHRS, CDR2 YFSETQ. In DNA form, the CDR3 reads TGCGCCAGCAGCCCCGGGTCGACGGCAACTAATGAAAAACTGTTTTTT. This sequence encodes CASSPGSTATNEKLFF.

In its sample, this clone was seen a few times. This chain uses TRBV6-5 with TRBJ1-1; D remains unclear. Per the germline V gene, CDR1 is MNHEY and CDR2 is SVGAGI. V was cut by 5 bases and J by 3 bases, with 7 bases left in between. The CDR3 covers 12 residues. The DNA for the CDR3 is TGTGCCAGCAGTGCAACGTACACTGAAGCTTTCTTT. Translating gives CASSATYTEAFF.